This paragraph reports one T cell receptor (beta chain). Treatment denoted: preoperative locoregional IRX-2 cytokine immunotherapy. Preoperative locoregional IRX-2 cytokine immunotherapy was tested in the phase Ib source study. The table came from immunoSEQ multiplex PCR; TCRdb's copy has only in-frame clones and leaves some out. The repertoire holds around 29,000 clones, with 82% as singletons. This entry is derived from a study of preoperative IRX-2 immunotherapy in early breast cancer. Collection of the sample occurred from a patient treated with IRX-2 immunotherapy. The sequence came from a human donor with breast cancer.

Written as DNA, the CDR3 is TGTGCCAGCAGCTTAGGGGGACAGGGATACACTGAAGCTTTCTTT. Translating it yields CASSLGGQGYTEAFF. This chain joins TRBV7-1 and TRBJ1-1; 9 positions agree with TRBD1. TRBV7-1 is recorded as an ORF, its role being uncertain. The CDR3 extends over 15 amino acids. The V segment lost 4 bases and the J segment 3 bases; nucleotides outside the gene matches: 6.